This entry concerns a single TCR beta chain. Antigen specificity is unknown. V dropped 5 bases and J dropped 6 bases, with 12 bases sitting between them. CDR1 is SNHLY, CDR2 FYNNEI, per germline. The CDR3 loop spans 13 amino acids. The sample belongs to a study of T cell responses to AZD1222 COVID-19 vaccine. Findings of the study overall: Repertoire samples came only from after the peak T cell response. Baseline seropositivity occurred in only six or seven AZD1222 recipients. Dominant CD4 TCR responses targeted spike regions 160-218 and 743-854. A reported finding is that nearly half of spike-specific TCRs target unmutated variant regions.

Assay used: immunoSEQ multiplex PCR; TCRdb lists only in-frame clones, some missing. The data contain under 150,000 clones, 80% to 90% of them singletons. V usage is TRBV2 and J usage is TRBJ2-3, with D perhaps matching TRBD2 (6 bases). This receptor was identified in an adult in good health. The sequencing here drew on peripheral blood, taken on day 0 of MenACWY control vaccination. The CDR3, as DNA: TGTGCCAGCAGTTCTACGGGGAGGGATACGCAGTATTTT. Protein sequence: CASSSTGRDTQYF.